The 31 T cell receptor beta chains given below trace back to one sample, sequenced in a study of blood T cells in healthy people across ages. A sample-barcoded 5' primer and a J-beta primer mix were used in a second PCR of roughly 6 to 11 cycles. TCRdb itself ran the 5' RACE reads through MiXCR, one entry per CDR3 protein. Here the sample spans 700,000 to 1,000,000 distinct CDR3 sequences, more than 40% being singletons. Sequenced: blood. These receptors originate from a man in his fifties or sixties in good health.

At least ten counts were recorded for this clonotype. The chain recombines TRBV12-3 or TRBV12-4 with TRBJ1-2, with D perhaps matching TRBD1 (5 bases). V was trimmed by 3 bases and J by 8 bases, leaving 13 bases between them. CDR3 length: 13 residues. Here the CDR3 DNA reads TGTGCCAGCAGTTTTGGGGGGGATCGCGGCTACACCTTC. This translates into CASSFGGDRGYTF.

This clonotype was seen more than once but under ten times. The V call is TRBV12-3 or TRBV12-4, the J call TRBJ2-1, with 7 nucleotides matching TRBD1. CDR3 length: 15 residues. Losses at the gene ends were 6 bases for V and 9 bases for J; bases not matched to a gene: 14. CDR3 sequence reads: CASSPTLTDRAEQFF. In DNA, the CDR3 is TGTGCCAGCAGCCCTACCCTAACCGACAGGGCTGAGCAGTTCTTC.

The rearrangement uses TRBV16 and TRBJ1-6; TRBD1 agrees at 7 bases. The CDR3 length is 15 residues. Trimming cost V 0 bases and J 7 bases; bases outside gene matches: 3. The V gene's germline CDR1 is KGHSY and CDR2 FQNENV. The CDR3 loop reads CASSQSPGGNSPLHF. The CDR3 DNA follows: TGTGCCAGCAGCCAATCCCCAGGGGGGAATTCACCCCTCCACTTT.

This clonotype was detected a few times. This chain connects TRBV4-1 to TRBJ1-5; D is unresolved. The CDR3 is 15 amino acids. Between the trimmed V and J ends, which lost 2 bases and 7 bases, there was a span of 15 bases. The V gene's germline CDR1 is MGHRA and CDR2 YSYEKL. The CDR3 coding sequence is TGCGCCAGCAGCCAATACGAAGGGATTATGCAGCCCCAGCATTTT. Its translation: CASSQYEGIMQPQHF.

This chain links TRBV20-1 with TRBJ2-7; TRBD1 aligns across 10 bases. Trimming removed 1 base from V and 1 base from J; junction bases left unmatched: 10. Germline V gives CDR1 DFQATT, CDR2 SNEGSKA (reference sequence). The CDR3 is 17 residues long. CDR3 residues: CSARGDRGYITSYEQYF. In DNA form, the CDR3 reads TGCAGTGCTAGAGGGGACAGGGGTTACATAACTTCCTACGAGCAGTACTTC.

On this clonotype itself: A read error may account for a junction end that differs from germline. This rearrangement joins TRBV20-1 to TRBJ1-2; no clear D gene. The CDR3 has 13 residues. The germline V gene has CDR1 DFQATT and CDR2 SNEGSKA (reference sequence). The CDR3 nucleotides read TGCGGTGCTTCCGCAGATGCGTTCTATGGCTACACCTTC. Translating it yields CGASADAFYGYTF.

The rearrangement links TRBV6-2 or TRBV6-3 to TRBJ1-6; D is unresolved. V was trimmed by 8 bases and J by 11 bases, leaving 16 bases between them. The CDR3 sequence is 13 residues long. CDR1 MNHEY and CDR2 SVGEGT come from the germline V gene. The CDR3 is CASERESLAPLHF. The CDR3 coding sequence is TGTGCCAGCGAAAGGGAGAGTTTGGCACCCCTCCACTTT.

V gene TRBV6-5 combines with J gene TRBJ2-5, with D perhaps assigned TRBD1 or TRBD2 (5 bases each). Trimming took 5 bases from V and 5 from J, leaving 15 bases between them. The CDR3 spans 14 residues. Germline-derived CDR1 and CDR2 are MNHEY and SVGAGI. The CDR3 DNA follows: TGTGCCAGCAGTCACCGGGGACCTTGGGAGACCCAGTACTTC. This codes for CASSHRGPWETQYF.

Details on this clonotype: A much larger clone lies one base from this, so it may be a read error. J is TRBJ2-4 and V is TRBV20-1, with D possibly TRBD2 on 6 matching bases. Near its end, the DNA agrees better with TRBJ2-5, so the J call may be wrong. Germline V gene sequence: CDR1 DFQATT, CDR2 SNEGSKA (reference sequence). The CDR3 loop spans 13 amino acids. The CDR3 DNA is TGCAGTGCGGGGGGATGGAACCAAGAGACCCAGTACTTC. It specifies CSAGGWNQETQYF.

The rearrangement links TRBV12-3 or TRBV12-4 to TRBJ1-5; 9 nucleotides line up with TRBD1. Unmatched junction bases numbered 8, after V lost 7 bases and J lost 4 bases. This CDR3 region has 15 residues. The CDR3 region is CASTLDRGNNQPQHF. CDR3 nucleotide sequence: TGTGCCAGCACCCTGGACAGGGGAAATAATCAGCCCCAGCATTTT.

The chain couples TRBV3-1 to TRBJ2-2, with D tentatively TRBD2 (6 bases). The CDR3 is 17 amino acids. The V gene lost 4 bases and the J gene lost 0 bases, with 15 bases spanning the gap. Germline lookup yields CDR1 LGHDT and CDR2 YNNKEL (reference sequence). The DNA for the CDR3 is TGTGCCAGCAGCCTCCCGCCTAGCGCCTCGAACACCGGGGAGCTGTTTTTT. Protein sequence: CASSLPPSASNTGELFF.

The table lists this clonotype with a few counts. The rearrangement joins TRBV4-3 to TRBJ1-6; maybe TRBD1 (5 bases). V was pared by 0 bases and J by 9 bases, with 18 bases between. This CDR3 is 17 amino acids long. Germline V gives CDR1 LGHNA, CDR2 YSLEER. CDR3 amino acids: CASSQDRSRVEGSPLHF. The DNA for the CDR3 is TGCGCCAGCAGCCAAGATCGAAGCAGGGTAGAGGGTTCACCCCTCCACTTT.

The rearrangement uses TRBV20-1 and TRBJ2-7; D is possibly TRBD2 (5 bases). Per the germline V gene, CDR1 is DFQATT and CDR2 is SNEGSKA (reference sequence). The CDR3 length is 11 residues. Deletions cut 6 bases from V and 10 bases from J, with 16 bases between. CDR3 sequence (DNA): TGCAGTGCGCTAGCTATGGGTGCCCAGTACTTC. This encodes CSALAMGAQYF.

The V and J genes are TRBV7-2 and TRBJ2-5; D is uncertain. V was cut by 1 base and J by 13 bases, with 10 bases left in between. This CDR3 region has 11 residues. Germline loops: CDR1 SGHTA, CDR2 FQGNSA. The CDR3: CASSLVSRRYF. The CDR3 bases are TGTGCCAGCAGCTTAGTTAGTCGGAGGTACTTC.

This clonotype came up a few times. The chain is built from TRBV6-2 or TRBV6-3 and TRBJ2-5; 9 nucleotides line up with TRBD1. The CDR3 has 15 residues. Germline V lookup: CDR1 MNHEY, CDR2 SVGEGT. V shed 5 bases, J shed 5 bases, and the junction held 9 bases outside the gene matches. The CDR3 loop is CASSHLGQGPETQYF. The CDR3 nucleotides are TGTGCCAGCAGTCACCTTGGACAGGGGCCGGAGACCCAGTACTTC.

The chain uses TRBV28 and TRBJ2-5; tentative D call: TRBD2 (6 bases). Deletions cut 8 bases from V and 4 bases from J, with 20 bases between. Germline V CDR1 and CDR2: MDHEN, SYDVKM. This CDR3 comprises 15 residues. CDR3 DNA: TGTGCCAGCGGAACGGGACTGCCAGGGCGAGAGACCCAGTACTTC. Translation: CASGTGLPGRETQYF.

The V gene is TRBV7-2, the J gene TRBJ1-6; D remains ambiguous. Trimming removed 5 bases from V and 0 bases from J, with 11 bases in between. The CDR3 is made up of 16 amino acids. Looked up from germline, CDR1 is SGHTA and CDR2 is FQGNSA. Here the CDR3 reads CASSQSSSSYNSPLHF. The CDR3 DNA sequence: TGTGCCAGCAGCCAAAGCTCGAGCTCCTATAATTCACCCCTCCACTTT.

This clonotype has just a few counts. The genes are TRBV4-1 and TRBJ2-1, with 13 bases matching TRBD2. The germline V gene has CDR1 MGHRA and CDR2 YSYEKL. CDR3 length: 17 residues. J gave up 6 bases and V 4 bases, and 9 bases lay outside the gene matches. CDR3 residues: CASSPLTSGGAGNEQFF. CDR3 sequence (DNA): TGCGCCAGCAGCCCCCTCACTAGCGGGGGGGCAGGCAATGAGCAGTTCTTC.

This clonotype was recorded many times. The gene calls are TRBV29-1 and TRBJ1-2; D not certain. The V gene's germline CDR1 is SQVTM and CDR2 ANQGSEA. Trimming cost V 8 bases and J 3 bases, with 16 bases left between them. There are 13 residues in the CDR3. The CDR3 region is CSTRGNSDYGYTF. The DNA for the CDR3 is TGCAGCACTCGCGGCAACAGTGACTATGGCTACACCTTC.

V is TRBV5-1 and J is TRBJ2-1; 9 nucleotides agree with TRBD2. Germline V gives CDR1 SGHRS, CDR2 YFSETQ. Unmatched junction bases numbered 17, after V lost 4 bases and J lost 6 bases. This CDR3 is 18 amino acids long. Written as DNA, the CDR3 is TGCGCCAGCAGCCCAACTGGCGGGGGGGCCCTGAATCCCAATGAGCAGTTCTTC. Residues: CASSPTGGGALNPNEQFF.

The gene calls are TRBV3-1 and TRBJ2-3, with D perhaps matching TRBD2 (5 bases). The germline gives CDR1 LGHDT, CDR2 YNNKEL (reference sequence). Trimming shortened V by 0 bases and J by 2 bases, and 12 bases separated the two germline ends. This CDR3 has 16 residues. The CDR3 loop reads CASSQDSHDYTDTQYF. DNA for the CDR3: TGTGCCAGCAGCCAAGACTCCCACGACTACACAGATACGCAGTATTTT.

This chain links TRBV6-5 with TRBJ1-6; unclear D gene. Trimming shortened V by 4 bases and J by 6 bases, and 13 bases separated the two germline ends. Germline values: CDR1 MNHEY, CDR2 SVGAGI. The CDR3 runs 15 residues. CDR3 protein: CASSSDRKGNSPLHF. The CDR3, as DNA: TGTGCCAGCAGTTCAGATCGGAAGGGTAATTCACCCCTCCACTTT.

The CDR3 protein is CSARVQGETQYF. In DNA, the CDR3 is TGCAGTGCTAGAGTACAGGGAGAGACCCAGTACTTC. This chain joins TRBV20-1 and TRBJ2-5; D is possibly TRBD1 (6 bases). The CDR3 contains 12 residues. V was shortened by 1 base and J by 4 bases, with 7 bases between the two germline ends. Germline loops: CDR1 DFQATT, CDR2 SNEGSKA (reference sequence).

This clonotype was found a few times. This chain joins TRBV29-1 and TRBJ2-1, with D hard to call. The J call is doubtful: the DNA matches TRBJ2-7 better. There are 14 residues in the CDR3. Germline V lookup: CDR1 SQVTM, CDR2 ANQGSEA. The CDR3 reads CSVGGGATYNEQYF. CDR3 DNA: TGCAGCGTTGGTGGCGGAGCAACCTACAATGAGCAGTACTTC.

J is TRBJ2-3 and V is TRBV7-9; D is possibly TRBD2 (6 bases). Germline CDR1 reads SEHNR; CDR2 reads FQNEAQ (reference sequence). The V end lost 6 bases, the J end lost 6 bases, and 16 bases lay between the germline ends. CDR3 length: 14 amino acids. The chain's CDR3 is CASSRGGPMDTQYF. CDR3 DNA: TGTGCCAGCAGTCGGGGAGGCCCTATGGATACGCAGTATTTT.

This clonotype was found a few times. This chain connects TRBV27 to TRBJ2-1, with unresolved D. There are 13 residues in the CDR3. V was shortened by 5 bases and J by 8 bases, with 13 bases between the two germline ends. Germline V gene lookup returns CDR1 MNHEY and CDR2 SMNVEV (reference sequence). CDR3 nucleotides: TGTGCCAGCAGTGATATGGACGTCGATGAGCAGTTCTTC. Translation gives CASSDMDVDEQFF.

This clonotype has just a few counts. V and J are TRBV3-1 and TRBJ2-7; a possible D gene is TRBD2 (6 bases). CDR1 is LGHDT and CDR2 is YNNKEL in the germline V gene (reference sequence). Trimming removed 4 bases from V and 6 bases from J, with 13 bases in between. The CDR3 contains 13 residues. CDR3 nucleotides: TGTGCCAGCAGCCTCCGAAACGGGGGCGAGCAGTACTTC. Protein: CASSLRNGGEQYF.

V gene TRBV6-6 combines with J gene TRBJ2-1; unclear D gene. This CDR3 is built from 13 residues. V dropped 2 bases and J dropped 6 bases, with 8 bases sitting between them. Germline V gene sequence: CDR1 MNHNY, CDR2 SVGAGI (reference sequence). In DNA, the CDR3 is TGTGCCAGCAGTTACAAACAGCCCAATGAGCAGTTCTTC. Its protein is CASSYKQPNEQFF.

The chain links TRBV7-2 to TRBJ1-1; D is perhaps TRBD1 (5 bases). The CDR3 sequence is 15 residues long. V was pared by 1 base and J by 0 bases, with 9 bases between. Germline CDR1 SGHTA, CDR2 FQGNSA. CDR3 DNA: TGTGCCAGCAGCTTAGATCGGGGGGTGAACACTGAAGCTTTCTTT. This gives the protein CASSLDRGVNTEAFF.

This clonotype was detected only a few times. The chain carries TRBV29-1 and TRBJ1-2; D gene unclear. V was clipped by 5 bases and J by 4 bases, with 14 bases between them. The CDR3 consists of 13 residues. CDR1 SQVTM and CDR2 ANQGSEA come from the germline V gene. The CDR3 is CSVQEELSYGYTF. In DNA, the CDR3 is TGCAGCGTTCAGGAGGAGCTCTCCTATGGCTACACCTTC.

For the CDR3, the DNA is TGTGCCAGCAGCCAAGTAGGCGGGAAGGGGCTCGACGAGCAGTACTTC. It is translated as CASSQVGGKGLDEQYF. The chain links TRBV14 to TRBJ2-7; weak D call: TRBD2 (6 bases). There are 16 residues in the CDR3. The V gene lost 1 base and the J gene lost 5 bases, with 18 bases spanning the gap. CDR1 is SGHDN and CDR2 is FVKESK in the germline V gene.